Each of the 15 T cell receptor beta chains below was sequenced from the same sample in a study of T-cell memory formation after mild COVID-19. TCRdb recomputed calls from the 5' RACE reads with MiXCR, one row per CDR3 protein. The sample contains around 50,000 distinct CDR3 sequences, about 28% of which appear only once. The sample consisted of PBMCs or a T cell subset sorted from them (not recorded which). The receptors originated from a man aged 18 to 29 who had mild COVID-19 (a few samples of this study predate the infection). Cell type and time point are not known.

There are a few counts of this clonotype. The gene calls are TRBV4-3 and TRBJ2-7, with a possible D match to TRBD2 (5 bases). Germline V lookup: CDR1 LGHNA, CDR2 YSLEER. The CDR3 length is 17 residues. Trimming cost V 0 bases and J 0 bases, with 15 bases left between them. This CDR3 is CASSQESRTGSSYEQYF. The CDR3 DNA follows: TGCGCCAGCAGCCAAGAAAGTAGAACTGGGAGCTCCTACGAGCAGTACTTC.

The rearrangement links TRBV29-1 to TRBJ1-2; TRBD1 matches 9 bases. CDR1 and CDR2 from the germline V gene are SQVTM and ANQGSEA. V lost 5 bases, J lost 4 bases, and 2 bases stayed unmatched. The CDR3 has 12 residues. The CDR3 DNA reads TGCAGCGTTCTGGACAGGGGCTATGGCTACACCTTC. This sequence encodes CSVLDRGYGYTF.

The CDR3 is CVSSGELYNEQFF. CDR3 in DNA: TGTGTATCAAGCGGGGAACTCTACAATGAGCAGTTCTTC. The chain recombines TRBV10-3 with TRBJ2-1; 7 bases agree with TRBD2. The CDR3 consists of 13 residues. CDR1 is ENHRY and CDR2 is SYGVKD in the germline V gene.

This clonotype was observed a few times. The J gene is TRBJ2-5, the V gene TRBV19; D is possibly TRBD2 (5 bases). The CDR3 extends over 12 amino acids. Per the germline V gene, CDR1 is LNHDA and CDR2 is SQIVND (reference sequence). The ends were cut back, 7 bases at V and 2 bases at J, with 8 bases in the middle. The CDR3 DNA is TGTGCCAGTACCTCGGGACAAGAGACCCAGTACTTC. Protein product: CASTSGQETQYF.

This chain links TRBV27 with TRBJ2-7, with D possibly TRBD2 on 5 matching bases. The CDR3 totals 13 residues. Between the trimmed V and J ends, which lost 2 bases and 4 bases, there was a span of 9 bases. Germline V CDR1 and CDR2: MNHEY, SMNVEV (reference sequence). Written as DNA, the CDR3 is TGTGCCAGCAGTTTAGGGCGGGTGTACGAGCAGTACTTC. Its protein product is CASSLGRVYEQYF.

This clonotype was counted only a few times. This chain connects TRBV19 to TRBJ2-1; the match to TRBD2 covers 11 bases. Looked up from germline, CDR1 is LNHDA and CDR2 is SQIVND (reference sequence). This CDR3 region has 15 residues. The junction had 3 bases not matched to a gene; V was cut back by 5 bases and J by 3 bases. This CDR3 is CASSSTSGDYNEQFF. The CDR3 nucleotides read TGTGCCAGTAGTTCGACTAGCGGGGACTACAATGAGCAGTTCTTC.

Remarks on this clonotype: This clone may be a read error of a much larger clone one base away. The V gene is TRBV14, the J gene TRBJ2-3; 9 bases agree with TRBD1. Germline V lookup: CDR1 SGHDN, CDR2 FVKESK. CDR3 size: 16 residues. CDR3 nucleotides: TGTGACAGCAGCACCGTCCAGGGACAGGGAGTCGATACGCAGTATTTT. Encoded protein: CDSSTVQGQGVDTQYF.

This clonotype was recorded a few times. The rearrangement joins TRBV7-3 to TRBJ2-1; the D gene is possibly TRBD1 (5 bases). V gave up 0 bases and J gave up 2 bases, with 11 bases separating them. CDR3 length: 16 amino acids. CDR1 and CDR2 (germline): SGHTA, FQGTGA. Here the CDR3 DNA reads TGTGCCAGCAGCTTAACGCCAGGGTTGGCCTACAATGAGCAGTTCTTC. Its translation is CASSLTPGLAYNEQFF.

The chain recombines TRBV27 with TRBJ2-2; 11 nucleotides agree with TRBD2. There are 13 residues in the CDR3. Trimming removed 10 bases from V and 6 bases from J; junction bases left unmatched: 4. CDR1 MNHEY and CDR2 SMNVEV come from the germline V gene (reference sequence). The CDR3 nucleotides read TGTGCCACCCGACTAGCGGGGTCCGGGGAGCTGTTTTTT. It translates to CATRLAGSGELFF.

The chain uses TRBV27 and TRBJ1-2; unclear D gene. The V end lost 5 bases, the J end lost 0 bases, and 7 bases lay between the germline ends. The CDR3 is 13 residues long. The V gene's germline CDR1 is MNHEY and CDR2 SMNVEV (reference sequence). DNA for the CDR3: TGTGCCAGCAGTAAACGAGCTAACTATGGCTACACCTTC. The encoded protein is CASSKRANYGYTF.

There are a few counts of this clonotype. The rearrangement uses TRBV27 and TRBJ2-3; D gene ambiguous. The germline V and J ends were trimmed by 10 bases and 4 bases, with 18 bases remaining between them. Germline V gene sequence: CDR1 MNHEY, CDR2 SMNVEV (reference sequence). CDR3 size: 14 residues. CDR3: CAIRQAGGADTQYF. CDR3 in DNA: TGTGCCATCCGACAAGCCGGCGGCGCAGATACGCAGTATTTT.

This clonotype was counted only a few times. The chain recombines TRBV9 with TRBJ1-3, with D perhaps TRBD1 (5 bases). Trimming removed 0 bases at V and 7 bases at J, with 14 bases between. CDR3 length equals 15 residues. Germline V gene sequence: CDR1 SGDLS, CDR2 YYNGEE. The CDR3 nucleotides read TGTGCCAGCAGCGTAGACGGGACTCAGGATAACACCATATATTTT. Protein sequence: CASSVDGTQDNTIYF.

The rearrangement uses TRBV12-3 or TRBV12-4 and TRBJ2-2, with D uncertain. CDR3 length: 15 residues. Deletions cut 3 bases from V and 8 bases from J, with 16 bases between. In DNA, the CDR3 is TGTGCCAGCAGTTTCATCGGCGGAAGTTTTGGGGAGCTGTTTTTT. This sequence encodes CASSFIGGSFGELFF.

This chain links TRBV7-9 with TRBJ1-1; D unclear. Germline assignment: CDR1 SEHNR and CDR2 FQNEAQ (reference sequence). The V and J ends lost 6 bases and 8 bases respectively, with 19 bases between them. The length of the CDR3 is 14 residues. The CDR3 loop is CASSSTVQLQEAFF. The CDR3 DNA reads as TGTGCCAGCAGTTCTACAGTACAGCTACAGGAAGCTTTCTTT. The variable domain in full, completed from reference TRBV7-9 and TRBJ1-1, reads DTGVSQNPRHKITKRGQNVTFRCDPISEHNRLYWYRQTLGQGPEFLTYFQNEAQLEKSRLLSDRFSAERPKGSFSTLEIQRTEQGDSAMYLCASSSTVQLQEAFFGQGTRLTVV.

This chain's CDR3 is CAWSLADGYTF. The CDR3 DNA reads TGTGCCTGGAGTCTAGCTGATGGCTACACCTTC. The genes are TRBV30 and TRBJ1-2; no reliable D call. CDR3 length equals 11 residues. The V gene's germline CDR1 is GTSNPN and CDR2 SVGIG (reference sequence). With 2 bases removed from V and 6 bases from J, the gap between germline ends came to 7 bases.